The clone carrying this TCR beta chain was seen a few times. This entry comes from a study of radiotherapy plus CTLA-4 blockade in lung cancer. Trimming took 4 bases from V and 8 from J; bases not matched to a gene: 12. There are 17 residues in the CDR3. CDR1 is SGHTA and CDR2 is FQGNSA in the germline V gene. Profiled with immunoSEQ multiplex PCR; TCRdb holds only in-frame clones, not every one. The sample comprises 25,000 to 40,000 clones, around 70% of which are singletons, and 4% rests with the top ten. This clonotype was sampled from a human donor with non-small cell lung cancer who had stable disease on radiotherapy plus ipilimumab. The chain employs TRBV7-2 and TRBJ2-1, with 12 positions matching TRBD2. This specimen was peripheral blood, taken from a patient treated with radiotherapy plus ipilimumab. The DNA for the CDR3 is TGTGCCAGCAGCTCTCGGACTAGCGGGACCTCCCCCCATGAGCAGTTCTTC. It translates to CASSSRTSGTSPHEQFF. Together with reference TRBV7-2 and TRBJ2-1, the CDR3 gives the full variable domain: GAGVSQSPSNKVTEKGKDVELRCDPISGHTALYWYRQSLGQGLEFLIYFQGNSAPDKSGLPSDRFSAERTGGSVSTLTIQRTQQEDSAVYLCASSSRTSGTSPHEQFFGPGTRLTVL.